What follows describes a single T cell receptor (beta chain). These data originate in a study of T cell changes during pregnancy in multiple sclerosis. CDR3 size: 14 residues. Germline-derived CDR1 and CDR2 are MGHDK and SYGVNS. Trimming took 8 bases from V and 4 from J, leaving 15 bases between them. The repertoire was sequenced with immunoSEQ multiplex PCR; TCRdb's copy has only in-frame clones and lacks some. The sample holds around 34,000 clones, 90% seen once. The chain has TRBV25-1 and TRBJ2-1; the D gene is possibly TRBD1 (6 bases). The starting material was CD8+ T cells from peripheral blood mononuclear cells, obtained in the first trimester of pregnancy. This sequence was found in a female donor with multiple sclerosis, enrolled in a pregnancy study. The chain's CDR3 is CASAQGISYNEQFF. The CDR3 DNA reads TGTGCCAGCGCACAGGGTATATCATACAATGAGCAGTTCTTC.